This T cell receptor beta chain comes out of a study of human T cells and chemical hapten exposure. Time point here: patch test 2, 6 weeks after DPC sensitization. Documented treatment: therapeutic diphenylcyclopropenone sensitization with weekly scalp DPC. Every donor had alopecia and was 18 to 70 years old; all were suitable for DPC. Each CDR3 protein is one row after TCRdb ran MiXCR on the RACE reads. The sample holds approximately 87,000 distinct CDR3 sequences, 10% to 12% seen once. Germline V gene sequence: CDR1 MGHDK, CDR2 SYGVNS. Trimming shortened V by 7 bases and J by 5 bases, and 23 bases separated the two germline ends. The CDR3 is 16 amino acids. This clonotype showed up just a few times.

Sequenced here: whole blood, sampled in connection with sensitization to the hapten diphenylcyclopropenone (DPC). This receptor was obtained from a woman in her forties with alopecia areata. Some clones in this sample may be carry-over from other donors' samples. The rearrangement joins TRBV25-1 to TRBJ1-1, with unresolved D. CDR3 in amino acids: CASTAGEGYARTEAFF. The CDR3 nucleotides are TGTGCCAGCACCGCTGGAGAGGGATACGCCCGGACTGAAGCTTTCTTT.